Detailed here is one T cell receptor beta chain. From germline, CDR1 is LGHNA and CDR2 YNFKEQ. This CDR3 has 14 residues. V trimming: 4 bases; J trimming: 4 bases; junction bases outside the gene matches: 6. The Seattle site enrolled patients during active infection and followed them longitudinally. Produced via immunoSEQ multiplex PCR; TCRdb's table is partial and in-frame only. The repertoire has 350,000 or so clones, around 90% of them found once; the top ten carry over 3.5%. The data were obtained in a study of blood T cell repertoires in COVID-19. Study details: T cells, B-cell-depleted T cells, or PBMCs provided the cDNA or gDNA that served as material.

The sample comprised peripheral blood. The rearrangement uses TRBV4-2 and TRBJ1-1; 7 nucleotides line up with TRBD1. This clonotype was sampled from a woman aged 60-75 years with COVID-19, enrolled during active disease. The DNA for the CDR3 is TGTGCCAGCAGCCCTATACAGGGGAGCACTGAAGCTTTCTTT. Residues: CASSPIQGSTEAFF.